These T cell receptor beta chains were read from a single sample in a study of OX40 agonist ivuxolimab in advanced cancers. Libraries were prepared by immunoSEQ multiplex PCR; TCRdb keeps only in-frame clonotypes and omits some of them. Among about 100,000 clones listed, approximately 94% were seen once. The sample here was CD4+ or CD8+ T cells sorted from blood, taken in a trial of the OX40 agonist ivuxolimab. The source of these receptors is an adult with an advanced solid tumor such as melanoma, head and neck, liver or kidney cancer. Both conserved end residues are part of each CDR3.

j_call v_call cdr3_aa
TRBJ1-2 TRBV5-6 CASSLVSGTVTYGYTF
TRBJ1-5 TRBV19 CASSDRGTGNRPQHF
TRBJ2-7 TRBV7-8 CAIWDRGYEQYF
TRBJ1-2 TRBV10-3 CAISESRQGGGYTF
TRBJ2-7 TRBV19 CASSIGLAVPYEQYF
TRBJ1-5 TRBV7-2 CASSADQGPNQPQHF
TRBJ2-1 TRBV7-9 CASSPLGLAGGPTYNEQFF
TRBJ1-1 TRBV5-1 CASSLEQGTEAFF
TRBJ1-1 TRBV6-6 CASLNRGRNTEAFF
TRBJ1-4 TRBV4-1 CASSKDPSGGAYEKLFF
TRBJ2-5 TRBV5-1 CASSLAEAAETQYF
TRBJ1-4 TRBV25-1 CASRGGGGDGEKLFF
TRBJ2-7 TRBV9 CASSVALGTYEQYF
TRBJ1-1 TRBV6-5 CASSGPGKNTEAFF
TRBJ2-3 TRBV7-3 CASSLSASGRVSSTDTQYF
TRBJ2-7 TRBV5-4 CASSLPGQGWGRLSYEQYF
TRBJ1-4 TRBV9 CASSPGGTVEKLFF
TRBJ2-2 TRBV12-5 CASGLGRLGDTGELFF
TRBJ2-7 TRBV18 CASSPSGTGGFDEQYF
TRBJ2-1 TRBV9 CASSVGGGAYNEQFF
TRBJ2-7 TRBV7-3 CASSPPGGTYEQYF
TRBJ2-5 TRBV5-1 CASSLADLGQETQYF
TRBJ1-4 TRBV18 CASSPGGTGASNEKLFF
TRBJ1-4 TRBV11-2 CASSRVSANEKLFF
TRBJ2-3 TRBV29-1 CSAQTGASTDTQYF
TRBJ1-2 TRBV6-5 CASRAADYGYTF
TRBJ2-7 TRBV9 CASSVGGQGVEQYF
TRBJ2-7 TRBV13 CASSFRGRAIYEQYF
TRBJ2-1 TRBV4-3 CASSQAGGTYNEQFF
TRBJ1-5 TRBV6-5 CASSSAVKDQPQHF
TRBJ1-1 TRBV28 CASSTDIYTEAFF
TRBJ1-1 TRBV28 CASGAPGGNTEAFF
TRBJ2-3 TRBV5-1 CASSFGPQSTDTQYF
TRBJ2-5 TRBV7-3 CASSLYAGEETQYF
TRBJ2-7 TRBV11-2 CASSLVGAGYEQYF
TRBJ2-5 TRBV5-8 CASTGGQIWETQYF
TRBJ2-3 TRBV4-3 CASSHIRRARSRDHTDTQYF
TRBJ1-3 TRBV4-1 CASRPGPAPASGNTIYF
TRBJ2-7 TRBV30 CAWSTFPGAYEQYF
TRBJ2-6 TRBV5-1 CASSPQTSSSGANVLTF
TRBJ2-1 TRBV28 CASIMAGGNEQFF
TRBJ1-4 TRBV6-4 CASSPGTTNEKLFF
TRBJ2-5 TRBV18 CASSPPGNGGGETQYF
TRBJ1-4 TRBV19 CASRMVGNEKLFF
TRBJ1-4 TRBV10-3 CASHETGGSEKLFF
TRBJ2-2 TRBV28 CASRLPGPNGELFF
TRBJ2-5 TRBV5-4 CASSRRTSGFQETQYF
TRBJ1-1 TRBV6-1 CASSGVVVGRNTEAFF
TRBJ2-7 TRBV20-1 CSAPHIYEQYF
TRBJ1-6 TRBV5-4 CASREGTGAGLRNSPLHF
TRBJ1-2 TRBV5-1 CASSYGQAYGYTF
TRBJ2-7 TRBV7-2 CASSPPSYEQYF